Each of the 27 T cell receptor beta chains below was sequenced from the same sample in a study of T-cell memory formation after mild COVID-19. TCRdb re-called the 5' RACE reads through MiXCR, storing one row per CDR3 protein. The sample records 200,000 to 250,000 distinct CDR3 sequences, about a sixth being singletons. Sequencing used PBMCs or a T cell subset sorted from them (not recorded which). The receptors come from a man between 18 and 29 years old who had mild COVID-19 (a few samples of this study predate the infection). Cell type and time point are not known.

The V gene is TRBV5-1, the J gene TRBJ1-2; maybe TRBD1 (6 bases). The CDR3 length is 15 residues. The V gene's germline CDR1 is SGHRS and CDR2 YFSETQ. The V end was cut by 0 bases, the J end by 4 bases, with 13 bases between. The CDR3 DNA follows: TGCGCCAGCAGCTTGGGCCCGACAGGTCCCTATGGCTACACCTTC. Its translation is CASSLGPTGPYGYTF.

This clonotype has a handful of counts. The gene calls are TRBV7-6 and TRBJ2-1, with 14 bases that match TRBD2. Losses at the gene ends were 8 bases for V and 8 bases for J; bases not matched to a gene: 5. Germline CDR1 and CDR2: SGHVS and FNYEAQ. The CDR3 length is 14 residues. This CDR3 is CASQGTSGGDEQFF. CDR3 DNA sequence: TGTGCCAGCCAAGGGACTAGCGGGGGCGATGAGCAGTTCTTC.

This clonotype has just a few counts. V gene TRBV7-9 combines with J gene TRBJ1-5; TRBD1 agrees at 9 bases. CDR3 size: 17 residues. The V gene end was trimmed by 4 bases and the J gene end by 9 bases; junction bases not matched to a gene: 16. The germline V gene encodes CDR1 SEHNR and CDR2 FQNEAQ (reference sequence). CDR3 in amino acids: CASSSEGADRGRPPQHF. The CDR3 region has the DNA TGTGCCAGCAGCTCCGAGGGGGCGGACAGGGGTCGACCGCCCCAGCATTTT.

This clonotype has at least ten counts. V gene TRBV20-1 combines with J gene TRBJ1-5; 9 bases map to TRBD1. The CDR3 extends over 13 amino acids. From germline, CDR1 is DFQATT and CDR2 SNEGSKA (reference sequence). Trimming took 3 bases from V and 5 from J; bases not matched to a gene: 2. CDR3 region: CSARTGGDQPQHF. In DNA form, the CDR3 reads TGCAGTGCTAGGACAGGGGGAGATCAGCCCCAGCATTTT.

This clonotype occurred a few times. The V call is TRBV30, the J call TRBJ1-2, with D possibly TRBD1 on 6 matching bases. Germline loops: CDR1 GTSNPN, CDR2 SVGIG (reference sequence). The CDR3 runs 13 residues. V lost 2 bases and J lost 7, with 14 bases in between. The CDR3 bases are TGTGCCTGGAGTAGGGGGTTGGAGGTTGGCTACACCTTC. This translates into CAWSRGLEVGYTF.

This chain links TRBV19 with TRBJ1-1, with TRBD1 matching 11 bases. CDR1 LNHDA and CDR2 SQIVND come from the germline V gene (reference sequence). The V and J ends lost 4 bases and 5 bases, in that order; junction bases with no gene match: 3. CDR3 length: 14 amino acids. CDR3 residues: CASSRGQGDTEAFF. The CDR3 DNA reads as TGTGCCAGTAGTAGGGGACAGGGGGATACTGAAGCTTTCTTT.

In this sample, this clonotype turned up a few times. CDR3 in amino acids: CASSDDRRVTDTQYF. DNA for the CDR3: TGTGCCAGCAGCGACGACAGGCGGGTAACAGATACGCAGTATTTT. The chain employs TRBV2 and TRBJ2-3; a possible D gene is TRBD1 (6 bases). Germline V CDR1 and CDR2: SNHLY, FYNNEI. The CDR3 sequence is 15 residues long. V was pared by 6 bases and J by 3 bases, with 16 bases between.

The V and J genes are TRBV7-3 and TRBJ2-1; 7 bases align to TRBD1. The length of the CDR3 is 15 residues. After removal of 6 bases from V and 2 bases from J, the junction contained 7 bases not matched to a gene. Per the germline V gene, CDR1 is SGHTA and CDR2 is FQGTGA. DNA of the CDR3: TGTGCCAGCAGGGCTTCAGGGGGACCCTACAATGAGCAGTTCTTC. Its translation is CASRASGGPYNEQFF.

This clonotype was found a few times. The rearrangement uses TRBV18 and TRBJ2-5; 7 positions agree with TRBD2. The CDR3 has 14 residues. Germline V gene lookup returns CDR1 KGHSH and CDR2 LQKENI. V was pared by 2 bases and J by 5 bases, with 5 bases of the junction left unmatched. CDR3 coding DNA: TGTGCCAGCTCACCAAGTCGGGGGGATGAGACCCAGTACTTC. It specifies CASSPSRGDETQYF.

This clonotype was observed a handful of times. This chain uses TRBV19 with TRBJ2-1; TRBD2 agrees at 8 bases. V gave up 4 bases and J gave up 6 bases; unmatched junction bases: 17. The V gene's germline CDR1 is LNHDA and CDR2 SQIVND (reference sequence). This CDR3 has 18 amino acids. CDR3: CASSSGGWGSSMANEQFF. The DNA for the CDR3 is TGTGCCAGTAGTAGCGGGGGGTGGGGTTCGAGCATGGCCAATGAGCAGTTCTTC.

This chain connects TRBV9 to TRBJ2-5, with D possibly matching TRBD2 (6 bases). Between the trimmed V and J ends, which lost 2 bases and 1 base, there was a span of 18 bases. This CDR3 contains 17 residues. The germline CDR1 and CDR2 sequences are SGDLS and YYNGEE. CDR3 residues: CASSVGLRGRSQETQYF. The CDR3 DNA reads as TGTGCCAGCAGCGTTGGACTAAGGGGAAGGAGCCAAGAGACCCAGTACTTC.

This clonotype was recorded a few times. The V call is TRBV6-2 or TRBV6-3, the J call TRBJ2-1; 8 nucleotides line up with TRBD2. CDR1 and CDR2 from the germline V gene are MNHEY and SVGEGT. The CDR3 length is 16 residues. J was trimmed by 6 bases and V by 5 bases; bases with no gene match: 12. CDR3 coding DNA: TGTGCCAGCAGTGGACTGGGACTAGGACCCCTCAATGAGCAGTTCTTC. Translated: CASSGLGLGPLNEQFF.

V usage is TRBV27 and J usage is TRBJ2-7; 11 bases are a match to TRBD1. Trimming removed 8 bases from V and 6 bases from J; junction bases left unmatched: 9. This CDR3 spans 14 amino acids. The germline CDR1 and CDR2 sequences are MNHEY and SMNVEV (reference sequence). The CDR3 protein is CASGKSGTGGEQYF. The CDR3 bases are TGTGCCAGCGGTAAATCCGGGACAGGGGGCGAGCAGTACTTC.

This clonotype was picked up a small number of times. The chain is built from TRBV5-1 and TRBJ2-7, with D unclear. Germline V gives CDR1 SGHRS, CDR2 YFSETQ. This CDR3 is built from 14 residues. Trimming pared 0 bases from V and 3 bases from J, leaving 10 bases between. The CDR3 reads CASSLDAGIYEQYV. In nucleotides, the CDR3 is TGCGCCAGCAGCTTGGATGCAGGTATCTACGAGCAGTACGTC.

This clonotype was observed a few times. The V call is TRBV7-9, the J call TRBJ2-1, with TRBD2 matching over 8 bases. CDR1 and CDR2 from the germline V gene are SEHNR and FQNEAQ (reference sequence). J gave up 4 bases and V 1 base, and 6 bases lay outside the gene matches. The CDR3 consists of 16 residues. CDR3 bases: TGTGCCAGCAGCTTAGAGCCTAGCGGGTTATACAATGAGCAGTTCTTC. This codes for CASSLEPSGLYNEQFF. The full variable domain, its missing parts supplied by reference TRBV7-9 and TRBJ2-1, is DTGVSQNPRHKITKRGQNVTFRCDPISEHNRLYWYRQTLGQGPEFLTYFQNEAQLEKSRLLSDRFSAERPKGSFSTLEIQRTEQGDSAMYLCASSLEPSGLYNEQFFGPGTRLTVL.

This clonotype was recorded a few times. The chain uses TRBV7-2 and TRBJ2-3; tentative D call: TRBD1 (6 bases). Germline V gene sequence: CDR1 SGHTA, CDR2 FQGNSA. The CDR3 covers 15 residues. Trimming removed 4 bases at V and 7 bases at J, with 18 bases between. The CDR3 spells CASSSLQGAFNTQYF. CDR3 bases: TGTGCCAGCAGCTCGCTACAGGGTGCTTTTAATACGCAGTATTTT.

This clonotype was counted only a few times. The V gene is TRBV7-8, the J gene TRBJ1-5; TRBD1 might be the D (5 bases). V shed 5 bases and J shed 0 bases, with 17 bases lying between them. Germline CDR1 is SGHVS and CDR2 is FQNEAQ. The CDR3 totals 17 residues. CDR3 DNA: TGTGCCAGCAGCCCCCACATAGGGGATCCTAGCAATCAGCCCCAGCATTTT. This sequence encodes CASSPHIGDPSNQPQHF.

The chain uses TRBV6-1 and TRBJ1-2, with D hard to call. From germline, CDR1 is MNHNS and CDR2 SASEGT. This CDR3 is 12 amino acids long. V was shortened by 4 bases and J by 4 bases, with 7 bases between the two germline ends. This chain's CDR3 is CASSARTYGYTF. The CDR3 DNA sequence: TGTGCCAGCAGTGCCAGGACCTATGGCTACACCTTC.

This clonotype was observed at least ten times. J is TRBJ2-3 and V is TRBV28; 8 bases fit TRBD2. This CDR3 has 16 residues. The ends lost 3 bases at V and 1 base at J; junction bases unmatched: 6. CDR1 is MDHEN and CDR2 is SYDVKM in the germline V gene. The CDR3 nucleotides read TGTGCCAGCAGTTTGGGGTCAGCGGGGGGCACAGATACGCAGTATTTT. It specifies CASSLGSAGGTDTQYF.

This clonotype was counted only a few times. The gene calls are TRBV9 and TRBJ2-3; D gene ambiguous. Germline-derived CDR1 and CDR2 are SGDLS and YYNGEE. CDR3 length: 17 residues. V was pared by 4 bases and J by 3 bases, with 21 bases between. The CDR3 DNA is TGTGCCAGCAGCACCAGCCAAGCGTGGGTTAGAACAGATACGCAGTATTTT. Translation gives CASSTSQAWVRTDTQYF.

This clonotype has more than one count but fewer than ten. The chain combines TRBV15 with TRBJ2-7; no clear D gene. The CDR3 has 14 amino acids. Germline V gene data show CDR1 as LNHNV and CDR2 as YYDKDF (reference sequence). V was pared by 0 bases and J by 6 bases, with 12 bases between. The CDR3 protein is CATSRERTYPEQYF. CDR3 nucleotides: TGTGCCACCAGCAGAGAGCGAACATATCCCGAGCAGTACTTC.

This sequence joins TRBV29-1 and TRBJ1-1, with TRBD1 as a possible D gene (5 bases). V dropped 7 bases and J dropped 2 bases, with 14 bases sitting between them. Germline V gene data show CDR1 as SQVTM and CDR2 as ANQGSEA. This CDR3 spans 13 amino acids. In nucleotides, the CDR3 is TGCAGCGGGGAGGAACAGGAAAACACTGAAGCTTTCTTT. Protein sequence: CSGEEQENTEAFF.

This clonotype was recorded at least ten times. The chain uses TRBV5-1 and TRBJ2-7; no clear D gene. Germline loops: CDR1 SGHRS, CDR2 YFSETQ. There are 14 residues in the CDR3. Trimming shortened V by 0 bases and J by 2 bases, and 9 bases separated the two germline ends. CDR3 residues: CASSLGQKPYEQYF. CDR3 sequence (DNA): TGCGCCAGCAGCTTGGGGCAGAAACCCTACGAGCAGTACTTC.

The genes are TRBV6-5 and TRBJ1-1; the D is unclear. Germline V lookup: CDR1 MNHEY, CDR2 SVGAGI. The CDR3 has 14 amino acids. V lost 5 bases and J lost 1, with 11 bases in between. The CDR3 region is CASSRFAGNTEAFF. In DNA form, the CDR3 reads TGTGCCAGCAGTCGATTTGCGGGGAACACTGAAGCTTTCTTT.

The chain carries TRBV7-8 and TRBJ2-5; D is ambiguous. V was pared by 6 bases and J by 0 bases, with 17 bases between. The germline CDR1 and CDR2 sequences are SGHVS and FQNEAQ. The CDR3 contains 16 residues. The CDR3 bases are TGTGCCAGCAGACCACCCCCCAGATTATACCAAGAGACCCAGTACTTC. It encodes CASRPPPRLYQETQYF.

CDR3 protein: CASSLGTGAGSETQYF. In nucleotides, the CDR3 is TGTGCCAGCAGCCTCGGGACAGGGGCCGGCTCAGAGACCCAGTACTTC. The rearrangement uses TRBV9 and TRBJ2-5; 10 nucleotides agree with TRBD1. This CDR3 region has 16 residues. The germline gives CDR1 SGDLS, CDR2 YYNGEE. V lost 4 bases, J lost 4 bases, and 10 bases stayed unmatched.

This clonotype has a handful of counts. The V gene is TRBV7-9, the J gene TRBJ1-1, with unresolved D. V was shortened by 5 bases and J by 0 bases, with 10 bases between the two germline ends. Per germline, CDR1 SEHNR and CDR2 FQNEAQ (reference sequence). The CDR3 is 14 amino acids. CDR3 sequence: CASSVGQMNTEAFF. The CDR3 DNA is TGTGCCAGCAGCGTCGGGCAGATGAACACTGAAGCTTTCTTT.